The clone carrying this T cell receptor beta chain turned up a few times. The antigen is unknown. RNA transcripts yielded amplified TCR beta CDR3 regions. Initially, a first-round RT-PCR of the TCR CDR3 employed the HTBI primer set. In TCRdb, the multiplex PCR reads were re-called with MiXCR into one record per CDR3 protein. Found here are 400,000 to 500,000 distinct CDR3 sequences, roughly 14% of them singletons; the top ten hold less than 15%. This CDR3 comprises 13 residues. V gave up 6 bases and J gave up 2 bases, with 14 bases separating them. The germline gives CDR1 SQVTM, CDR2 ANQGSEA. This entry comes from a study of T cells in Graves' hyperthyroidism and ophthalmopathy. Study overall: Peripheral blood was obtained at initial diagnosis, preceding any treatment. Study results and caveats: The model's output predicted ophthalmopathy at a median of roughly 6.9 months prior to onset. The blood repertoire included most of the expanded thyroid clonotypes above 0.001.

The TCR comes from a young man with Graves' ophthalmopathy. This rearrangement joins TRBV29-1 to TRBJ2-7, with D uncertain. Input material: blood. The CDR3: CSVIRVGAYEQYF. CDR3 DNA sequence: TGCAGCGTAATTAGGGTCGGAGCCTACGAGCAGTACTTC.